There are many counts of the clone carrying this T cell receptor beta chain. Its antigen is undetermined. A read error may produce the germline difference seen at one junction end. Germline assignment: CDR1 SSHAT and CDR2 FNYEAQ (reference sequence). This CDR3 comprises 15 residues. This sample is part of a study of breast tumors, draining lymph nodes, adjacent tissues. Breast cancer patients provided tissue from their axillary draining lymph nodes. Overall study findings and caveats: Compared with lymph nodes, tumors were less diverse; compared with nontumor tissue, more.

TCRdb re-called the multiplex PCR reads with MiXCR, one entry per CDR3 protein. This sample has 120,000 to 150,000 distinct CDR3 sequences, with around a third found just once. Sequencing was performed on axillary lymph node tissue. V and J are TRBV7-7 and TRBJ2-3, with 9 positions matching TRBD1. This TCR came from a female donor with breast cancer. Some clones in this sample may be carry-over from other donors' samples. The CDR3 loop is CASSSGTGRSDTQYF. The CDR3 bases are TGTGCTAGCAGCTCCGGGACAGGGCGGTCAGATACGCAGTATTTT.